This T cell receptor beta chain is from a study of blood T cell repertoires in COVID-19. About the research overall: From the United States, Italy and Spain came samples of acute and convalescent COVID-19.

From germline, CDR1 is SGDLS and CDR2 YYNGEE. V was shortened by 0 bases and J by 0 bases, with 7 bases between the two germline ends. The CDR3 has 14 residues. Assay used: immunoSEQ multiplex PCR; TCRdb lists only in-frame clones, some missing. The repertoire holds tens of thousands of clones, around 80% seen once, with around 19% in the top ten. The TCR was taken from a human donor in a cohort sampled during active COVID-19. Sequencing used peripheral blood. The chain is built from TRBV9 and TRBJ2-7, with D unclear. The CDR3 spells CASSVDPVSYEQYF. The CDR3 DNA reads TGTGCCAGCAGCGTAGACCCAGTCTCCTACGAGCAGTACTTC.